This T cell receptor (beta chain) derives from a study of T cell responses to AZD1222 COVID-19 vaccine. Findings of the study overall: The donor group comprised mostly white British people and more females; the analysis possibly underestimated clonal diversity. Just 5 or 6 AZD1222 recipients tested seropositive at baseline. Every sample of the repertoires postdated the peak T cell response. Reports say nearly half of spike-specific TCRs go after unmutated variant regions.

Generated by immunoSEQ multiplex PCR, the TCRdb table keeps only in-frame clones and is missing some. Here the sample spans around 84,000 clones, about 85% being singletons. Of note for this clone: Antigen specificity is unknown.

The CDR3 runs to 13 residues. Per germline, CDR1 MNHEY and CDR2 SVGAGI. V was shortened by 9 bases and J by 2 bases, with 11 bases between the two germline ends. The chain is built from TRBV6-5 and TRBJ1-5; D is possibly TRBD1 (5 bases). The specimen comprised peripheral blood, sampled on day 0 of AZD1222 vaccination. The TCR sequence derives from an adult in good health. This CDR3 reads CASGGAGNQPQHF. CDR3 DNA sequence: TGTGCCAGTGGGGGTGCCGGCAATCAGCCCCAGCATTTT.